The 27 T cell receptor beta chains below come from one sample, sequenced in a study of T cells in Graves' hyperthyroidism and ophthalmopathy. TCR beta CDR3 regions were amplified from RNA transcripts. First-round RT-PCR with HTBI primers amplified the TCR CDR3 region. MiXCR, run by TCRdb on the multiplex PCR reads, gives a single entry per CDR3 protein. The repertoire consists of fewer than 900,000 distinct CDR3 sequences, with approximately 18% occurring once and the leading ten covering 16%. Specimen: blood. All receptors derive from a woman aged 45-59 years with Graves' hyperthyroidism that later progressed to Graves' ophthalmopathy.

This clonotype has a count of ten or more. This rearrangement joins TRBV3-1 to TRBJ1-4; D unclear. CDR1 LGHDT and CDR2 YNNKEL come from the germline V gene (reference sequence). Between the trimmed V and J ends, which lost 1 base and 4 bases, there was a span of 7 bases. The CDR3 runs 14 residues. The CDR3 is CASSQGIVNEKLFF. The CDR3 DNA is TGTGCCAGCAGCCAAGGAATAGTTAATGAAAAACTGTTTTTT.

In the case of this clonotype: Being one base from a much bigger clone, this may be a read error. V gene TRBV6-9 combines with J gene TRBJ1-2, with D maybe TRBD1 (6 bases). CDR1 is MNHGY and CDR2 is SVAAGI in the germline V gene. The V end was cut by 3 bases, the J end by 6 bases, with 20 bases between. The CDR3 runs 16 residues. The CDR3 region has the DNA TGTGCCAGCAGTTACGAAGGGCACAGGGAGGGCGATGGCTACACCTTC. Translating it yields CASSYEGHREGDGYTF.

This clonotype has a handful of counts. The V and J genes are TRBV3-1 and TRBJ2-3; D ambiguous. Germline V CDR1 and CDR2: LGHDT, YNNKEL (reference sequence). V shed 3 bases and J shed 0 bases, with 16 bases lying between them. This CDR3 is built from 17 residues. The CDR3 region has the DNA TGTGCCAGCAGCCATGACCAGGTGGGCACTAGCACAGATACGCAGTATTTT. Its protein is CASSHDQVGTSTDTQYF.

The rearrangement uses TRBV29-1 and TRBJ1-1; D unclear. This CDR3 comprises 11 residues. Trimming took off 8 bases at V and 1 base at J, with 8 bases between the two ends. Germline lookup yields CDR1 SQVTM and CDR2 ANQGSEA. CDR3 amino acids: CSTWGNTEAFF. The CDR3 coding sequence is TGCAGCACCTGGGGGAACACTGAAGCTTTCTTT.

This clonotype was recorded many times. This sequence joins TRBV5-1 and TRBJ2-2; 8 positions match TRBD1. Germline V lookup: CDR1 SGHRS, CDR2 YFSETQ. The V segment lost 0 bases and the J segment 3 bases; nucleotides outside the gene matches: 4. This CDR3 spans 16 amino acids. CDR3 residues: CASSLGDRTHTGELFF. The CDR3 coding sequence is TGCGCCAGCAGCTTGGGGGACAGGACTCACACCGGGGAGCTGTTTTTT.

This sequence joins TRBV4-1 and TRBJ2-1, with D possibly matching TRBD2 (5 bases). Trimming pared 0 bases from V and 4 bases from J, leaving 16 bases between. This CDR3 is built from 17 residues. CDR1 is MGHRA and CDR2 is YSYEKL in the germline V gene. The CDR3 sequence is CASSQDGRDRRYNEQFF. In DNA, the CDR3 is TGCGCCAGCAGCCAAGATGGCCGGGATAGGAGGTACAATGAGCAGTTCTTC.

This clonotype has just a few counts. The CDR3 here is CASSFTGMADTQYF. CDR3 nucleotide sequence: TGTGCCAGCAGCTTTACAGGGATGGCAGATACGCAGTATTTT. The J gene is TRBJ2-3, the V gene TRBV7-9; TRBD1 is a possible D gene (6 bases). V was cut by 3 bases and J by 4 bases, with 11 bases left in between. The CDR3 spans 14 residues. Germline V lookup: CDR1 SEHNR, CDR2 FQNEAQ (reference sequence).

With respect to this clonotype: The final CDR3 position lacks the conserved phenylalanine or tryptophan, pointing to a likely read error. The CDR3 loop reads CASSKGTNQETQYL. As DNA, the CDR3 is TGTGCCAGCAGTAAAGGGACAAATCAAGAGACCCAGTACCTC. The V gene is TRBV2, the J gene TRBJ2-5; TRBD1 might be the D (6 bases). The CDR3 length is 14 residues. Germline loops: CDR1 SNHLY, CDR2 FYNNEI. V lost 5 bases and J lost 2, with 12 bases in between.

At least ten counts were recorded for this clonotype. The chain has TRBV11-2 and TRBJ2-5; a possible D gene is TRBD2 (6 bases). V lost 5 bases to trimming and J lost 5 bases, with 15 bases between them. Germline lookup yields CDR1 SGHAT and CDR2 FQNNGV. This CDR3 spans 14 amino acids. In DNA, the CDR3 is TGTGCCAGCAGCCCCCGTGGGGCGGGGGAGACCCAGTACTTC. This encodes CASSPRGAGETQYF.

This rearrangement joins TRBV6-5 to TRBJ2-1; D is ambiguous. Trimming took off 2 bases at V and 5 bases at J, with 7 bases between the two ends. Germline V gene data show CDR1 as MNHEY and CDR2 as SVGAGI. The CDR3 covers 13 residues. In DNA, the CDR3 is TGTGCCAGCAGTTACGTAGGCCACAATGAGCAGTTCTTC. Encoded protein: CASSYVGHNEQFF.

The chain combines TRBV6-1 with TRBJ1-2; D is ambiguous. The CDR3 runs 14 residues. Germline loops: CDR1 MNHNS, CDR2 SASEGT. Trimming stripped 4 bases from V and 1 base from J, with 10 bases between. CDR3: CASSAITHNYGYTF. For the CDR3, the DNA is TGTGCCAGCAGTGCGATAACACATAACTATGGCTACACCTTC.

In its sample, this clonotype was seen a few times. This chain uses TRBV12-3 or TRBV12-4 with TRBJ1-2; 7 bases match TRBD1. The CDR3 is 16 amino acids. The ends lost 4 bases at V and 3 bases at J; junction bases unmatched: 11. CDR3 sequence (DNA): TGTGCCAGCAGTTGGGAGGGGGCTTTAGTGGACTATGGCTACACCTTC. It encodes CASSWEGALVDYGYTF.

The chain links TRBV5-6 to TRBJ2-2, with no clear D. This CDR3 contains 15 residues. V was cut by 0 bases and J by 3 bases, with 9 bases left in between. Germline V gene lookup returns CDR1 SGHDT and CDR2 YYEEEE. The CDR3 nucleotides read TGTGCCAGCAGCTTGGCCGGTGAGTACACCGGGGAGCTGTTTTTT. It codes for CASSLAGEYTGELFF.

This clonotype was picked up a small number of times. J is TRBJ1-2 and V is TRBV19; D may be TRBD1 (5 bases). CDR1 and CDR2 from the germline V gene are LNHDA and SQIVND (reference sequence). V was pared by 5 bases and J by 3 bases, with 16 bases between. This CDR3 spans 15 amino acids. The DNA for the CDR3 is TGTGCCAGTAGTGGCCCAACCACGGGACACTATGGCTACACCTTC. Translating it yields CASSGPTTGHYGYTF. The whole variable domain, remainder taken from reference TRBV19 and TRBJ1-2, is DGGITQSPKYLFRKEGQNVTLSCEQNLNHDAMYWYRQDPGQGLRLIYYSQIVNDFQKGDIAEGYSVSREKKESFPLTVTSAQKNPTAFYLCASSGPTTGHYGYTFGSGTRLTVV.

The V gene is TRBV12-3 or TRBV12-4, the J gene TRBJ1-4; 7 bases are a match to TRBD1. Trimming took 6 bases from V and 8 from J; bases not matched to a gene: 9. This CDR3 has 14 residues. CDR3 nucleotide sequence: TGTGCCAGCAGGGCAGCTGACAGGGACGAAAAACTGTTTTTT. Translation gives CASRAADRDEKLFF.

The rearrangement joins TRBV5-1 to TRBJ1-2; D gene ambiguous. Looked up from germline, CDR1 is SGHRS and CDR2 is YFSETQ. Trimming left V 4 bases short and J 2 bases short, with 15 bases between. The CDR3 consists of 15 residues. Here the CDR3 DNA reads TGCGCCAGCAGCCCCTTGGCGGAGAAAAACTATGGCTACACCTTC. Amino acid sequence: CASSPLAEKNYGYTF.

This clonotype was detected ten times or more. The chain carries TRBV10-3 and TRBJ1-2; no reliable D call. Trimming stripped 2 bases from V and 2 bases from J, with 6 bases between. This CDR3 has 13 amino acids. CDR1 and CDR2 (germline): ENHRY, SYGVKD. The CDR3 sequence is CAISEDGNYGYTF. The CDR3 coding sequence is TGTGCCATCAGTGAGGACGGAAACTATGGCTACACCTTC.

This clonotype was counted ten times or more. The DNA for the CDR3 is TGCAGCGTTGAAGGGGGCAGCGGTGAAGCTTTCTTT. Amino acid sequence: CSVEGGSGEAFF. This rearrangement joins TRBV29-1 to TRBJ1-1; D is perhaps TRBD1 (5 bases). Per the germline V gene, CDR1 is SQVTM and CDR2 is ANQGSEA. With 1 base removed from V and 7 bases from J, the gap between germline ends came to 10 bases. CDR3 size: 12 residues.

The chain combines TRBV29-1 with TRBJ2-2, with D uncertain. V lost 2 bases and J lost 1, with 8 bases in between. CDR1 SQVTM and CDR2 ANQGSEA come from the germline V gene. The CDR3 has 14 amino acids. The CDR3 spells CSVERTENTGELFF. CDR3 bases: TGCAGCGTTGAAAGGACGGAGAACACCGGGGAGCTGTTTTTT.

V is TRBV12-3 or TRBV12-4 and J is TRBJ2-2; 9 nucleotides match TRBD1. Trimming cost V 4 bases and J 8 bases; bases outside gene matches: 5. The CDR3 runs 14 residues. CDR3 protein: CASSWTGEGGELFF. CDR3 nucleotides: TGTGCCAGCAGTTGGACAGGGGAAGGGGGGGAGCTGTTTTTT.

This clonotype was observed a few times. V gene TRBV30 combines with J gene TRBJ2-6; 7 bases agree with TRBD1. The CDR3 spans 15 residues. CDR1 and CDR2 from the germline V gene are GTSNPN and SVGIG (reference sequence). V lost 8 bases and J lost 0; bases outside the gene matches: 7. CDR3 nucleotides: TGTGCCAGCCCCGGGACAGACTCTGGGGCCAACGTCCTGACTTTC. Translation gives CASPGTDSGANVLTF.

This clonotype has just a few counts. The V call is TRBV24-1, the J call TRBJ2-1; possible D gene TRBD1, 7 bases. Per the germline V gene, CDR1 is KGHDR and CDR2 is SFDVKD. The CDR3 runs to 17 residues. Deletions cut 3 bases from V and 6 bases from J, with 20 bases between. In DNA, the CDR3 is TGTGCCACCAGTGATCCTAGGGCGGGACAGACGTCCAATGAGCAGTTCTTC. It encodes CATSDPRAGQTSNEQFF.

This chain connects TRBV6-1 to TRBJ1-1; no clear D. This CDR3 is built from 15 residues. V lost 8 bases and J 1 base, leaving 17 bases between the germline ends. CDR1 is MNHNS, CDR2 SASEGT, per germline. The CDR3 DNA reads TGTGCCAGCTGGCCCCAGCCCCCACCGAACACTGAAGCTTTCTTT. Encoded protein: CASWPQPPPNTEAFF.

This clonotype has more than one count but fewer than ten. The V gene is TRBV7-2, the J gene TRBJ2-5; tentative D call: TRBD2 (6 bases). Germline V gives CDR1 SGHTA, CDR2 FQGNSA. The ends were cut back, 1 base at V and 0 bases at J, with 15 bases in the middle. This CDR3 is 17 amino acids long. The CDR3 coding sequence is TGTGCCAGCAGCTTAGATGGGTTCGCGGGGAACCAAGAGACCCAGTACTTC. It translates to CASSLDGFAGNQETQYF. The full variable domain, in which reference TRBV7-2 and TRBJ2-5 provide the parts outside the CDR3, is GAGVSQSPSNKVTEKGKDVELRCDPISGHTALYWYRQSLGQGLEFLIYFQGNSAPDKSGLPSDRFSAERTGGSVSTLTIQRTQQEDSAVYLCASSLDGFAGNQETQYFGPGTRLLVL.

The table lists this clonotype with a few counts. The chain has TRBV4-1 and TRBJ2-3, with unresolved D. This CDR3 has 16 amino acids. Between the trimmed V and J ends, which lost 5 bases and 0 bases, there was a span of 15 bases. CDR1 is MGHRA and CDR2 is YSYEKL in the germline V gene. CDR3 in amino acids: CASSGRTDPSTDTQYF. CDR3 sequence (DNA): TGCGCCAGCAGCGGCCGGACGGACCCTAGCACAGATACGCAGTATTTT.

This clonotype was counted only a few times. This chain links TRBV18 with TRBJ1-3; 7 bases map to TRBD1. The CDR3 is made up of 17 amino acids. V gave up 3 bases and J gave up 3 bases; unmatched junction bases: 11. Looked up from germline, CDR1 is KGHSH and CDR2 is LQKENI. The chain's CDR3 is CASSPPGTVRSGNTIYF. In DNA, the CDR3 is TGTGCCAGCTCACCGCCAGGGACAGTGAGAAGTGGAAACACCATATATTTT.

This clonotype was seen repeatedly, ten times or more. The chain has TRBV2 and TRBJ2-5, with 7 bases lining up with TRBD2. Germline trimming cut 4 bases from V and 5 bases from J; bases unmatched to any gene: 4. Germline V gene sequence: CDR1 SNHLY, CDR2 FYNNEI. The CDR3 extends over 13 amino acids. DNA of the CDR3: TGTGCCAGCAGTGTGCCTAGCGGCGAGACCCAGTACTTC. This encodes CASSVPSGETQYF.